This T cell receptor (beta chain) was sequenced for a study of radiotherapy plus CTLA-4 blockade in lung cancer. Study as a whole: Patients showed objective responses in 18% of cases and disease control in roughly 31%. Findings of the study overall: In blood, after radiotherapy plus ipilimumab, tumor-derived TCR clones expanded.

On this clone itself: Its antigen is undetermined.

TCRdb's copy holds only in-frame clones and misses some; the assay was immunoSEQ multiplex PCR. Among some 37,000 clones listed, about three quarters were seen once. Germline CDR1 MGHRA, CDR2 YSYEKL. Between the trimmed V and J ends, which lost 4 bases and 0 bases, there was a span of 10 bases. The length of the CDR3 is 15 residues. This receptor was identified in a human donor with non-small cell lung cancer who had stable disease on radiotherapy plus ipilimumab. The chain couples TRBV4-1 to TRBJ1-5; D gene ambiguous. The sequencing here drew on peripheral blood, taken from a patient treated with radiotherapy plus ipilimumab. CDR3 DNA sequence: TGCGCCAGCAGCCGAGTTGAGGATAGCAATCAGCCCCAGCATTTT. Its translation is CASSRVEDSNQPQHF.